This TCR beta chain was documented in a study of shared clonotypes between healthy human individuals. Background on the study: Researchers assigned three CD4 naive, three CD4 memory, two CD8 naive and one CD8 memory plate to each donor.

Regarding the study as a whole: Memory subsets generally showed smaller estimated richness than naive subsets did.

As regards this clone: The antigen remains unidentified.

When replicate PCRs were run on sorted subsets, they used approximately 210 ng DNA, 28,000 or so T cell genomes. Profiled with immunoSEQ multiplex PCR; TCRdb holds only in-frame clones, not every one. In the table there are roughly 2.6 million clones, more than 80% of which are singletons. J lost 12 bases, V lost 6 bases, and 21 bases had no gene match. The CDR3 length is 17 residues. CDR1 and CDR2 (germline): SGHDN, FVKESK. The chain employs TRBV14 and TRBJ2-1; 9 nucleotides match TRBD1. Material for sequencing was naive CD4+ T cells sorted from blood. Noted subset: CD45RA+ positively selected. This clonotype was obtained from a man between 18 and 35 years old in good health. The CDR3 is CASSELEGQGKMRGQFF. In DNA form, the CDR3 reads TGTGCCAGCAGTGAACTTGAGGGACAGGGTAAAATGAGAGGGCAGTTCTTC.